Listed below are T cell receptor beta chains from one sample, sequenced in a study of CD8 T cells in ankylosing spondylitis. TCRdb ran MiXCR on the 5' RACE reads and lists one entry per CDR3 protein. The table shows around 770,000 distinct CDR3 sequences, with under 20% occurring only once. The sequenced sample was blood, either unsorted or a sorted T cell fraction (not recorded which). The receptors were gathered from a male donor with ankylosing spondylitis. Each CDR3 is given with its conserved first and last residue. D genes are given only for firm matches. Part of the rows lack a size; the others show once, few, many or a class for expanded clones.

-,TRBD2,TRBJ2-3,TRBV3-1,CASSHTLRGRTLTDTQYF,TGTGCCAGCAGCCACACGTTGCGCGGGAGGACCCTCACAGATACGCAGTATTTT
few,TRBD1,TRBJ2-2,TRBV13,CASSLGGTGPTGELFF,TGTGCCAGCAGCTTAGGCGGGACAGGTCCCACCGGGGAGCTGTTTTTT
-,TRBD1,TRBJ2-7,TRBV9,CASSPSGTGVREQYF,TGTGCCAGCAGCCCGTCGGGGACAGGGGTCCGCGAGCAGTACTTC
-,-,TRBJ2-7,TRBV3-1,CASSQVRDPREQYF,TGTGCCAGCAGCCAAGTACGGGACCCGAGAGAGCAGTACTTC
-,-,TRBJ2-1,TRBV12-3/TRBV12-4,CASGVGNEQFF,TGTGCCAGCGGGGTGGGAAATGAGCAGTTCTTC
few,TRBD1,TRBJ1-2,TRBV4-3,CASSQEAGTGFYGYTF,TGCGCCAGCAGCCAAGAAGCCGGGACAGGATTCTATGGCTACACCTTC
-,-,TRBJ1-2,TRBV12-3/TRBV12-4,CASYGRGYGYTF,TGTGCCAGCTACGGCAGGGGATATGGCTACACCTTC
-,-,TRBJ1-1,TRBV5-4,CASSSRVGVTEAFF,TGTGCCAGCAGCTCTCGGGTTGGTGTCACTGAAGCTTTCTTT
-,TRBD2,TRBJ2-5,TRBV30,CAGSGTSETQYF,TGTGCCGGATCCGGGACTAGTGAGACCCAGTACTTC
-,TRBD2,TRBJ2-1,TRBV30,CAWSVRREAYNEQFF,TGTGCCTGGAGTGTAAGGCGGGAGGCTTACAATGAGCAGTTCTTC
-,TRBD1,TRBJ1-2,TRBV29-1,CSVTPGTGGNYGYTF,TGCAGCGTTACCCCCGGGACAGGGGGGAACTATGGCTACACCTTC
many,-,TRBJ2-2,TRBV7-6,CASSPPLAGDTGELFF,TGTGCCAGCAGCCCCCCACTAGCAGGAGACACCGGGGAGCTGTTTTTT
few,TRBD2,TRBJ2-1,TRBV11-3,CASSLGGGYEQFF,TGTGCCAGCAGCTTAGGCGGGGGTTACGAGCAGTTCTTC
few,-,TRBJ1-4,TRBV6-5,CASSYFTPGTGRTNEKLFF,TGTGCCAGCAGTTATTTTACACCGGGAACAGGAAGAACTAATGAAAAACTGTTTTTT
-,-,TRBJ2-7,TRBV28,CASSFPPIPDSGNPYEQYF,TGTGCCAGCAGTTTTCCGCCCATTCCCGATAGCGGTAACCCCTACGAGCAGTACTTC
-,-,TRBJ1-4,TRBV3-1,CASSQRPGQTNEKLFF,TGCGCCAGCAGCCAGAGACCGGGGCAAACAAATGAAAAACTGTTTTTT
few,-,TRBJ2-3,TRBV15,CATSRDFGTDTQYF,TGTGCCACCAGCAGAGATTTTGGCACAGATACGCAGTATTTT
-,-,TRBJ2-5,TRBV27,CASSLFSGVEETQYF,TGTGCCAGCAGTTTATTTTCGGGAGTGGAAGAGACCCAGTACTTC
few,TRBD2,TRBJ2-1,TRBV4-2,CASSQESWTSGSNEQFF,TGTGCCAGCAGCCAAGAATCGTGGACTAGCGGGAGTAATGAGCAGTTCTTC
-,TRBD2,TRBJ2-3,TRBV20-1,CSALGLAATDTQYF,TGCAGTGCCCTCGGACTAGCGGCCACAGATACGCAGTATTTT
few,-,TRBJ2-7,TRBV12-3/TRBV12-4,CASSFIGYEQYF,TGTGCCAGCAGTTTTATTGGATACGAGCAGTACTTC
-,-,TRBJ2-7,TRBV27,CASSQQGSYERYF,TGTGCCAGCAGTCAACAGGGTTCCTACGAGCGGTACTTC
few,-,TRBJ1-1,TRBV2,CASSPYMGMNTEAFF,TGTGCCAGCAGTCCGTATATGGGAATGAACACTGAAGCTTTCTTT
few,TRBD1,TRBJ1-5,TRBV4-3,CASSQVVSRGDLGQPQHF,TGCGCCAGCAGCCAAGTGGTATCCAGGGGGGACTTGGGACAGCCCCAGCATTTT
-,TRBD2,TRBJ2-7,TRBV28,CASSSGTSGRRGRVYEQYF,TGTGCCAGCAGTTCCGGGACTAGCGGGAGAAGGGGAAGGGTCTACGAGCAGTACTTC
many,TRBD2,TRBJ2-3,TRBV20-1,CSVFTSGGTTDTQYF,TGCAGTGTTTTTACTAGCGGGGGAACCACAGATACGCAGTATTTT
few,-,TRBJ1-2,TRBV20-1,CSASVEGNYGYTF,TGCAGTGCTAGCGTGGAAGGGAACTATGGCTACACCTTC
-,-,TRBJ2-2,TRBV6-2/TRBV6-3,CASSYGLTGGAGELFF,TGTGCCAGCAGTTACGGACTAACAGGCGGGGCCGGGGAGCTGTTTTTT
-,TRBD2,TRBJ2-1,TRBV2,CASSGLAGVGEQFF,TGTGCCAGCAGTGGGCTAGCGGGAGTTGGTGAGCAGTTCTTC
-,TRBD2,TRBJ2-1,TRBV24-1,CATSDALAGGEQFF,TGTGCCACCAGTGATGCACTAGCGGGCGGTGAGCAGTTCTTC
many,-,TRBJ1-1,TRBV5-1,CASSLGSGLYLEAFF,TGCGCCAGCAGCTTGGGGAGTGGGTTATACCTTGAAGCTTTCTTT
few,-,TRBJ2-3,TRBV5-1,CASSLSEAGQITDTQYF,TGCGCCAGCAGCTTGTCGGAGGCGGGACAGATCACAGATACGCAGTATTTT
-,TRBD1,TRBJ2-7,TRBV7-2,CASSNDRGPYEQYF,TGTGCCAGCAGCAATGACAGGGGGCCGTACGAGCAGTACTTC
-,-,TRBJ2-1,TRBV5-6,CASSYGLAGFYNEQFF,TGTGCCAGCAGCTATGGGTTGGCAGGGTTCTACAATGAGCAGTTCTTC
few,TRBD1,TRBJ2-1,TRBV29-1,CSVAVPGQGNNEQFF,TGCAGCGTTGCCGTACCGGGACAGGGGAACAATGAGCAGTTCTTC
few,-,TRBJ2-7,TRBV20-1,CSAPNLGDEQYF,TGCAGTGCCCCTAACCTAGGGGACGAGCAGTACTTC
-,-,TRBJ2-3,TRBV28,CASSTEPTDTQYF,TGTGCCAGCAGTACCGAACCCACAGATACGCAGTATTTT
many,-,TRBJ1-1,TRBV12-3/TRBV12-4,CASSLVPNTEAFF,TGTGCCAGCAGTTTAGTCCCGAACACTGAAGCTTTCTTT
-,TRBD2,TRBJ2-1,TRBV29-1,CSVEFLAGNEQFF,TGCAGCGTTGAATTTTTAGCGGGCAATGAGCAGTTCTTC
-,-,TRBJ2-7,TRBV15,CATSRPGHSYEQYF,TGTGCCACCAGCAGACCCGGGCACTCCTACGAGCAGTACTTC
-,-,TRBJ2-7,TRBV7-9,CASSERVSYEQYF,TGTGCCAGCAGCGAAAGGGTCTCCTACGAGCAGTACTTC